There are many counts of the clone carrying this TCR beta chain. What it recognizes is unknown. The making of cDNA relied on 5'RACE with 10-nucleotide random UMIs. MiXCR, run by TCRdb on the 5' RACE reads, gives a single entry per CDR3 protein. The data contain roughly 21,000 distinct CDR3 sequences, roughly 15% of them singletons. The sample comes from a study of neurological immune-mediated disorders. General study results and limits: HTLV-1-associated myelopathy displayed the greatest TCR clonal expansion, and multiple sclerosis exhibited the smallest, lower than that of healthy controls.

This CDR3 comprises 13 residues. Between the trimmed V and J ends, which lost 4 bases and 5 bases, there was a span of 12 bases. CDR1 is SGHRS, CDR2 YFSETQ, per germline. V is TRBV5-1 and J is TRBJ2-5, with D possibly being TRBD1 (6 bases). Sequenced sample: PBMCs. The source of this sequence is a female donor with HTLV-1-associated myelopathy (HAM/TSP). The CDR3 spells CASSNQGWETQYF. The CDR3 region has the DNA TGCGCCAGCAGCAACCAGGGGTGGGAGACCCAGTACTTC. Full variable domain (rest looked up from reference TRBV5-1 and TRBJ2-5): KAGVTQTPRYLIKTRGQQVTLSCSPISGHRSVSWYQQTPGQGLQFLFEYFSETQRNKGNFPGRFSGRQFSNSRSEMNVSTLELGDSALYLCASSNQGWETQYFGPGTRLLVL.